A single sample gave rise to the 24 T cell receptor beta chains below, sequenced in a study of T cells after yellow fever vaccination. TCRdb re-called the 5' RACE reads through MiXCR, storing one row per CDR3 protein. This sample has 70,000 or so distinct CDR3 sequences, with approximately 5% found just once. This specimen consisted of CD4+ T cells sorted from PBMCs, obtained roughly 15 days after the first yellow fever vaccination. All receptors come from a man in his late teens or twenties who received the YFV17D yellow fever vaccine.

This clonotype was found many times. V gene TRBV28 combines with J gene TRBJ2-5; the D gene is possibly TRBD2 (5 bases). Trimming pared 3 bases from V and 7 bases from J, leaving 12 bases between. Germline V gene data show CDR1 as MDHEN and CDR2 as SYDVKM. The CDR3 runs to 13 residues. For the CDR3, the DNA is TGTGCCAGCAGTTTTCAGCTACGGGGGACCCAGTACTTC. This encodes CASSFQLRGTQYF.

This clonotype showed up just a few times. This rearrangement joins TRBV9 to TRBJ1-1; D is uncertain. The V and J ends lost 0 bases and 7 bases respectively, with 10 bases between them. This CDR3 comprises 13 residues. Germline loops: CDR1 SGDLS, CDR2 YYNGEE. CDR3 nucleotide sequence: TGTGCCAGCAGCGTAGGACTGAAGGGTGAAGCTTTCTTT. Residues: CASSVGLKGEAFF.

This clonotype was seen at least ten times. The chain carries TRBV4-1 and TRBJ1-6; 12 nucleotides align to TRBD1. Per the germline V gene, CDR1 is MGHRA and CDR2 is YSYEKL. The V and J ends lost 4 bases and 9 bases, in that order; junction bases with no gene match: 4. The CDR3 is made up of 15 amino acids. The CDR3 sequence: CASSLGQGARSPLHF. In nucleotides, the CDR3 is TGCGCCAGCAGCCTGGGACAGGGGGCACGTTCACCCCTCCACTTT.

At least ten counts were recorded for this clonotype. This chain links TRBV7-2 with TRBJ1-1, with D tentatively TRBD1 (5 bases). Trimming removed 3 bases at V and 1 base at J, with 18 bases between. This CDR3 spans 17 amino acids. Per germline, CDR1 SGHTA and CDR2 FQGNSA. The CDR3 sequence: CASSFERSGRANTEAFF. CDR3 coding DNA: TGTGCCAGCAGCTTTGAAAGGTCCGGCAGGGCGAACACTGAAGCTTTCTTT.

This clonotype was found many times. The V call is TRBV4-2, the J call TRBJ2-1, with TRBD2 matching over 13 bases. There are 16 residues in the CDR3. After removal of 4 bases from V and 7 bases from J, the junction contained 7 bases not matched to a gene. Germline lookup yields CDR1 LGHNA and CDR2 YNFKEQ. The CDR3 nucleotides read TGTGCCAGCAGCCTCCGACTAGCGGGGGGTCAGAATGAGCAGTTCTTC. It yields the protein CASSLRLAGGQNEQFF.

Comment on this clonotype: With a much larger clone just one base away, this may be a read error. The chain is built from TRBV7-2 and TRBJ2-3; no clear D gene. With 2 bases removed from V and 1 base from J, the gap between germline ends came to 7 bases. The CDR3 length is 14 residues. Germline V lookup: CDR1 SGHTA, CDR2 FQGNSA. The chain's CDR3 is CASSLTAGTDTQYF. The CDR3 DNA reads TGTGCCAGCAGCTTAACCGCTGGCACAGATACGCAGTATTTT.

This clonotype showed up many times. The chain combines TRBV27 with TRBJ1-1; a weak D match, TRBD1 (5 bases). CDR3 length: 15 residues. The V end lost 3 bases, the J end lost 4 bases, and 15 bases lay between the germline ends. In germline, CDR1 is MNHEY, CDR2 SMNVEV (reference sequence). The CDR3 bases are TGTGCCAGCAGTTTTGGAACGAGTGGGACCACTGAAGCTTTCTTT. Its protein product is CASSFGTSGTTEAFF.

This clonotype was seen repeatedly, ten times or more. This sequence joins TRBV11-2 and TRBJ1-1; no definite D call. With 6 bases removed from V and 1 base from J, the gap between germline ends came to 15 bases. CDR1 is SGHAT, CDR2 FQNNGV, per germline. This CDR3 has 15 amino acids. CDR3 sequence reads: CASRGLRVRNTEAFF. CDR3 sequence (DNA): TGTGCCAGCAGAGGATTACGGGTTAGGAACACTGAAGCTTTCTTT.

This clonotype was seen at least ten times. The V call is TRBV3-1, the J call TRBJ2-1; 8 bases map to TRBD2. Germline V gives CDR1 LGHDT, CDR2 YNNKEL (reference sequence). V was pared by 1 base and J by 1 base, with 0 bases of the junction left unmatched. CDR3 size: 15 residues. CDR3 DNA sequence: TGTGCCAGCAGCCAAGGCGGGGGGTCCTACAATGAGCAGTTCTTC. It is translated as CASSQGGGSYNEQFF.

This clonotype turned up a few times. The genes are TRBV12-3 or TRBV12-4 and TRBJ1-3; D not certain. The CDR3 spans 14 residues. With 6 bases removed from V and 0 bases from J, the gap between germline ends came to 9 bases. The CDR3 region is CASSPASSGNTIYF. The CDR3 DNA is TGTGCCAGCAGCCCCGCTAGCTCTGGAAACACCATATATTTT.

This clonotype was seen ten or more times. The chain joins TRBV7-2 to TRBJ2-1; 8 nucleotides agree with TRBD2. This CDR3 is 16 amino acids long. The V gene's germline CDR1 is SGHTA and CDR2 FQGNSA. Trimming removed 6 bases from V and 1 base from J; junction bases left unmatched: 8. CDR3 in amino acids: CASSFSGARSYNEQFF. The CDR3 DNA sequence: TGTGCCAGCAGTTTTAGCGGGGCCAGATCCTACAATGAGCAGTTCTTC.

Notes on this clonotype: Germline and junction disagree at one end, which may indicate a read error. CDR3 region: CASCQDGGPGPPSGANVLTF. CDR3 DNA: TGTGCCAGCTGCCAAGATGGGGGCCCGGGTCCTCCCTCTGGGGCCAACGTCCTGACTTTC. The gene calls are TRBV3-1 and TRBJ2-6; a possible D gene is TRBD1 (6 bases). Germline V gene lookup returns CDR1 LGHDT and CDR2 YNNKEL (reference sequence). The CDR3 contains 20 residues.

Remarks on this clonotype: Being one base from a much bigger clone, this may be a read error. The V gene is TRBV7-9, the J gene TRBJ1-1; D may be TRBD1 (5 bases). Germline CDR1 reads SEHNR; CDR2 reads FQNEAQ (reference sequence). The CDR3 sequence is 11 residues long. The CDR3 spells CVGAANTEAFF. CDR3 in DNA: TGTGTCGGGGCCGCGAACACTGAAGCTTTCTTT.

At least ten counts were recorded for this clonotype. The gene calls are TRBV18 and TRBJ1-1; TRBD1 matches 7 bases. CDR3 length equals 13 residues. CDR1 is KGHSH, CDR2 LQKENI, per germline. The V segment lost 6 bases and the J segment 1 base; nucleotides outside the gene matches: 2. CDR3 DNA: TGTGCCAGCTCCCAGGGGGGGAACACTGAAGCTTTCTTT. Translating gives CASSQGGNTEAFF.

This clonotype occurred many times. The chain combines TRBV7-2 with TRBJ1-5; D unresolved. Between the trimmed V and J ends, which lost 1 base and 7 bases, there was a span of 11 bases. The germline gives CDR1 SGHTA, CDR2 FQGNSA. This CDR3 spans 14 amino acids. As DNA, the CDR3 is TGTGCCAGCAGCTTAGAGGCGGTAGGACAGCCCCAGCATTTT. Its protein product is CASSLEAVGQPQHF.

This clonotype was recorded many times. The chain combines TRBV12-3 or TRBV12-4 with TRBJ2-7; D may be TRBD1 (6 bases). The CDR3 runs to 14 residues. Deletions cut 5 bases from V and 2 bases from J, with 13 bases between. The CDR3 protein is CASSPGTTTYEQYF. The CDR3, as DNA: TGTGCCAGCAGTCCCGGGACAACCACCTACGAGCAGTACTTC.

As regards this clonotype: A much larger clonotype is one base distant, so this may be a read error. The V gene is TRBV7-9, the J gene TRBJ2-5; D remains unclear. V was trimmed by 8 bases and J by 5 bases, leaving 12 bases between them. The germline CDR1 and CDR2 sequences are SEHNR and FQNEAQ (reference sequence). The CDR3 is 12 residues long. The CDR3 coding sequence is TGTGCCAGCCGCATCGGGCGGGAGACCCAGTACTTC. Translating gives CASRIGRETQYF.

The chain uses TRBV20-1 and TRBJ1-1, with D possibly matching TRBD1 (5 bases). Per germline, CDR1 DFQATT and CDR2 SNEGSKA (reference sequence). V was trimmed by 7 bases and J by 0 bases, leaving 27 bases between them. This CDR3 is 18 amino acids long. The CDR3: CSGRAPGRDPGVNTEAFF. DNA of the CDR3: TGCAGTGGCCGGGCACCGGGCAGGGATCCCGGCGTGAACACTGAAGCTTTCTTT.

This clonotype was seen ten or more times. The CDR3 is CASSGDLLGAGANVLTF. CDR3 in DNA: TGTGCCAGCAGTGGTGACCTTTTAGGGGCTGGGGCCAACGTCCTGACTTTC. V usage is TRBV6-1 and J usage is TRBJ2-6; D perhaps matches TRBD1 (5 bases). The length of the CDR3 is 17 residues. Germline assignment: CDR1 MNHNS and CDR2 SASEGT. V lost 4 bases and J 2 bases, leaving 15 bases between the germline ends.

This sequence joins TRBV7-2 and TRBJ2-5; 13 nucleotides agree with TRBD2. This CDR3 contains 15 residues. Germline CDR1 reads SGHTA; CDR2 reads FQGNSA. V shed 5 bases and J 5 bases; nucleotides not matched to a gene: 5. CDR3 nucleotide sequence: TGTGCCAGCAGCGCCGGACTAGCGGGGGAGGAGACCCAGTACTTC. Translating it yields CASSAGLAGEETQYF.

This clonotype was recorded many times. The CDR3 loop reads CASKLGRFDTQYF. Here the CDR3 DNA reads TGTGCCAGCAAACTAGGGCGGTTTGATACGCAGTATTTT. This chain connects TRBV12-3 or TRBV12-4 to TRBJ2-3, with D possibly matching TRBD2 (5 bases). The ends were cut back, 7 bases at V and 6 bases at J, with 14 bases in the middle. The CDR3 extends over 13 amino acids.

At least ten counts were recorded for this clonotype. CDR3 nucleotide sequence: TGTGCCAGCAGCCAAGAGGGTAGCAGGGAGACCCAGTACTTC. This sequence encodes CASSQEGSRETQYF. This rearrangement joins TRBV3-1 to TRBJ2-5; D call uncertain. The V gene's germline CDR1 is LGHDT and CDR2 YNNKEL (reference sequence). Trimming removed 0 bases at V and 5 bases at J, with 10 bases between. The CDR3 length is 14 residues.

There are many counts of this clonotype. The rearrangement joins TRBV7-9 to TRBJ1-1; D is unresolved. The CDR3 consists of 14 residues. Per the germline V gene, CDR1 is SEHNR and CDR2 is FQNEAQ (reference sequence). V was cut by 4 bases and J by 1 base, with 10 bases left in between. The CDR3 is CASSSLTGNTEAFF. CDR3 coding DNA: TGTGCCAGCAGCTCGCTAACGGGGAACACTGAAGCTTTCTTT.

Many counts were recorded for this clonotype. The chain recombines TRBV3-1 with TRBJ2-1; possibly TRBD1 or TRBD2 for D (5 bases each). The CDR3 sequence is 15 residues long. The ends were cut back, 5 bases at V and 5 bases at J, with 16 bases in the middle. Germline V CDR1 and CDR2: LGHDT, YNNKEL (reference sequence). DNA of the CDR3: TGTGCCAGCAGCAGAGGGGCGGGCACGAACAATGAGCAGTTCTTC. Amino acids: CASSRGAGTNNEQFF.